The T cell receptor (beta chain) described here comes from a study of radiation and T cells in renal cell carcinoma. This clone was seen a single time. As yet, its antigen is unknown. Specified time point: blood 4 weeks post-SBRT, at nephrectomy. Treatment reported: 15 Gy SBRT to primary tumor, nephrectomy 4 weeks later. Nephrectomy followed 15 Gy stereotactic body radiation by 4 weeks. The tumor was a clear cell renal cell carcinoma. Assay: immunoSEQ multiplex PCR; the TCRdb copy retains only in-frame clones and omits some. The sample shows 80,000 or so clones, 70% to 90% of them seen only once. Study-wide findings and caveats: In blood, top tumor clones expanded by 2 weeks, shrinking by 4. Baseline intratumoral clonotype presence is unknown without pretreatment biopsies.

The length of the CDR3 is 17 residues. Germline V gene lookup returns CDR1 MNHNS and CDR2 SASEGT. V lost 2 bases and J lost 0; bases outside the gene matches: 4. The chain recombines TRBV6-1 with TRBJ1-6; 7 nucleotides match TRBD1. This TCR was recovered from a woman aged 70 to 79 with renal cell carcinoma. Sequencing was performed on blood, taken from a patient whose treatment included radiotherapy and nephrectomy. The CDR3 DNA follows: TGTGCCAGCAGTGAACGGGACAGAGGCTCCTATAATTCACCCCTCCACTTT. Its protein is CASSERDRGSYNSPLHF.